The source of this T cell receptor beta chain is a study of CD8 T cells in ankylosing spondylitis. General study points: Clones linked to the disease showed a CD8+ phenotype. They occurred at relatively low frequencies in peripheral blood. According to the report, clones linked to the disease were significantly enriched in matched synovial fluid samples taken from ankylosing spondylitis patients. Previous work reported some of these motif variants in the synovial fluid and blood of reactive arthritis.

This clonotype was counted ten times or more. What it binds is unknown. The CDR3 totals 16 residues. Trimming cost V 4 bases and J 5 bases; bases outside gene matches: 9. Germline values: CDR1 SGHNT, CDR2 YYREEE (reference sequence). Each CDR3 protein gets one entry after TCRdb re-called the 5' RACE reads with MiXCR. This table holds tens of thousands of distinct CDR3 sequences, about 7.2% found once. The sequence was obtained from a male donor with ankylosing spondylitis or in good health (not recorded which). Specimen: blood, either unsorted or a sorted T cell fraction (not recorded which). This rearrangement joins TRBV5-4 to TRBJ2-5; 12 nucleotides line up with TRBD2. The CDR3 loop reads CASSIRLAGAGETQYF. CDR3 bases: TGTGCCAGCAGCATTCGACTAGCGGGAGCTGGGGAGACCCAGTACTTC.